Listed here are 12 T cell receptor beta chains from one sample, sequenced in a study of blood T cell repertoires in COVID-19. This table comes from immunoSEQ multiplex PCR, and its TCRdb copy is limited to in-frame clones, with some not included. This table holds approximately 390,000 clones, roughly 89% found once. The sequencing input was PBMCs or T cells enriched from blood (not recorded which). Source of these receptors: a woman in her forties or fifties who had recovered from COVID-19.

CDR3: CASSRTGPTGNTIYF. The CDR3, as DNA: TGTGCCAGTAGTCGGACAGGCCCTACGGGAAACACCATATATTTT. The chain joins TRBV19 to TRBJ1-3; the match to TRBD1 covers 7 bases. CDR1 and CDR2 from the germline V gene are LNHDA and SQIVND (reference sequence). V shed 5 bases, J shed 4 bases, and the junction held 8 bases outside the gene matches. The CDR3 covers 15 residues.

The chain recombines TRBV28 with TRBJ1-2; D call uncertain. The germline V gene encodes CDR1 MDHEN and CDR2 SYDVKM. V gave up 6 bases and J gave up 6 bases, with 14 bases separating them. This CDR3 has 13 amino acids. The CDR3 sequence is CASRTDTRDGYTF. The DNA for the CDR3 is TGTGCCAGCAGGACGGATACGCGGGATGGCTACACCTTC.

A note on this clone: The sample carries other DNA sequences with the same CDR3. The chain recombines TRBV5-4 with TRBJ1-5, with a possible D match to TRBD1 (6 bases). V was trimmed by 0 bases and J by 7 bases, leaving 11 bases between them. The germline V gene encodes CDR1 SGHNT and CDR2 YYREEE (reference sequence). The CDR3 is 14 residues long. CDR3 coding DNA: TGTGCCAGCAGCTTGGGAGGGGGTAACCAGCCCCAGCATTTT. Translated: CASSLGGGNQPQHF. Drawing the rest from reference TRBV5-4 and TRBJ1-5, the complete variable domain is ETGVTQSPTHLIKTRGQQVTLRCSSQSGHNTVSWYQQALGQGPQFIFQYYREEENGRGNFPPRFSGLQFPNYSSELNVNALELDDSALYLCASSLGGGNQPQHFGDGTRLSIL.

The chain links TRBV30 to TRBJ1-1; D is ambiguous. The CDR3 totals 11 residues. The germline CDR1 and CDR2 sequences are GTSNPN and SVGIG (reference sequence). The ends were cut back, 0 bases at V and 9 bases at J, with 8 bases in the middle. As DNA, the CDR3 is TGTGCCTGGAGTGTATCTCAGAAAGCTTTCTTT. Translated: CAWSVSQKAFF.

The chain combines TRBV13 with TRBJ1-5; perhaps TRBD1 as D (6 bases). The ends were cut back, 5 bases at V and 6 bases at J, with 17 bases in the middle. The CDR3 is 15 amino acids. Per germline, CDR1 PRHDT and CDR2 FYEKMQ (reference sequence). The CDR3 nucleotides are TGTGCCAGCAGCCGACGGACAGCGGCGGGTCAGCCCCAGCATTTT. This translates into CASSRRTAAGQPQHF. The full variable domain, in which reference TRBV13 and TRBJ1-5 provide the parts outside the CDR3, is AAGVIQSPRHLIKEKRETATLKCYPIPRHDTVYWYQQGPGQDPQFLISFYEKMQSDKGSIPDRFSAQQFSDYHSELNMSSLELGDSALYFCASSRRTAAGQPQHFGDGTRLSIL.

The chain links TRBV9 to TRBJ2-7; 7 bases are shared with TRBD2. The CDR3 consists of 14 residues. Looked up from germline, CDR1 is SGDLS and CDR2 is YYNGEE. The trim removed 7 bases at V and 5 bases at J, leaving 12 bases unmatched. The CDR3 DNA reads TGTGCCAGCTCTACTGACGTTGGGAGGGACGAGCAGTACTTC. Translated: CASSTDVGRDEQYF.

The chain links TRBV19 to TRBJ2-3; TRBD2 matches 12 bases. Losses at the gene ends were 4 bases for V and 0 bases for J; bases not matched to a gene: 14. In germline, CDR1 is LNHDA, CDR2 SQIVND (reference sequence). The CDR3 totals 20 residues. The chain's CDR3 is CASSNRPLAGGLMSTDTQYF. CDR3 coding DNA: TGTGCCAGTAGTAACAGGCCCCTAGCGGGGGGGCTGATGAGCACAGATACGCAGTATTTT.

The chain links TRBV4-1 to TRBJ1-2, with TRBD1 as a possible D gene (5 bases). Trimming took off 0 bases at V and 7 bases at J, with 21 bases between the two ends. This CDR3 comprises 17 residues. CDR1 and CDR2 (germline): MGHRA, YSYEKL. The CDR3 nucleotides read TGCGCCAGCAGCCAAGATAAATTGGGGGAGGGTGCAGGTGGCTACACCTTC. This encodes CASSQDKLGEGAGGYTF.

The rearrangement joins TRBV27 to TRBJ1-2; 7 nucleotides agree with TRBD1. The CDR3 runs to 14 residues. Trimming at V came to 5 bases and at J to 7 bases, leaving 10 bases not matched to a gene. Germline CDR1 and CDR2: MNHEY and SMNVEV (reference sequence). The CDR3 reads CASSGRGGLGGYTF. CDR3 coding DNA: TGTGCCAGCAGTGGGAGAGGGGGCTTAGGTGGCTACACCTTC.

The chain couples TRBV14 to TRBJ1-4; D is unclear. CDR1 SGHDN and CDR2 FVKESK come from the germline V gene. The V and J ends lost 1 base and 7 bases respectively, with 13 bases between them. This CDR3 has 15 residues. The CDR3 region has the DNA TGTGCCAGCAGCCAAGGGTCCCGCGGGAGTGAAAAACTGTTTTTT. Protein sequence: CASSQGSRGSEKLFF.

This clone appeared a single time. This chain uses TRBV7-8 with TRBJ2-2, with D perhaps matching TRBD2 (6 bases). The CDR3 runs to 19 residues. The germline CDR1 and CDR2 sequences are SGHVS and FQNEAQ. Trimming stripped 8 bases from V and 0 bases from J, with 25 bases between. The CDR3 loop reads CASAPGGRRPRSNTGELFF. In nucleotides, the CDR3 is TGTGCCAGCGCCCCTGGGGGGAGGAGACCCAGATCGAACACCGGGGAGCTGTTTTTT.

V is TRBV28 and J is TRBJ2-1, with D tentatively TRBD2 (6 bases). The CDR3 extends over 15 amino acids. With 3 bases removed from V and 9 bases from J, the gap between germline ends came to 18 bases. Germline V CDR1 and CDR2: MDHEN, SYDVKM. Here the CDR3 reads CASSFQGGKKGEQFF. CDR3 DNA sequence: TGTGCCAGCAGTTTTCAGGGAGGAAAGAAAGGTGAGCAGTTCTTC.